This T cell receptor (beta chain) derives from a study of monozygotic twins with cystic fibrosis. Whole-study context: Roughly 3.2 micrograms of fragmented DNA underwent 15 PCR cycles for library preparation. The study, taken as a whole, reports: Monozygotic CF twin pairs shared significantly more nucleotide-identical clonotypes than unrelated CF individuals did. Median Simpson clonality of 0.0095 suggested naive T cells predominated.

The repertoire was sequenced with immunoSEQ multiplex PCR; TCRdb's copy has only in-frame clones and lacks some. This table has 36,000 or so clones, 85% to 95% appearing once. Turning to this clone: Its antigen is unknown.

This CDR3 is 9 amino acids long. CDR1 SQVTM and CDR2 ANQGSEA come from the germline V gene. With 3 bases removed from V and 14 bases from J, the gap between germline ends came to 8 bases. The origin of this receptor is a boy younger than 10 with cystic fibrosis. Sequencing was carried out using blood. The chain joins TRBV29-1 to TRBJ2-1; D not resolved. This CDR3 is CSVDGWEFF. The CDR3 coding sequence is TGCAGCGTTGATGGGTGGGAGTTCTTC.